Presented here are 31 T cell receptor beta chains from one specimen sequenced in a study of T cell changes during pregnancy in multiple sclerosis. TCRdb's table, derived via immunoSEQ multiplex PCR, lists solely in-frame clones and lacks some. The sample consists of more than 65,000 clones, about 88% of them appearing once. Sequenced material: peripheral blood, taken before pregnancy. These receptors were obtained from a female donor with multiple sclerosis, enrolled in a pregnancy study.

This CDR3 is CASMILTSGELFF. DNA for the CDR3: TGTGCCAGCATGATTCTAACGTCCGGGGAGCTGTTTTTT. V usage is TRBV6-1 and J usage is TRBJ2-2; no reliable D call. Deletions cut 7 bases from V and 6 bases from J, with 12 bases between. Germline V gives CDR1 MNHNS, CDR2 SASEGT. CDR3 size: 13 residues.

CDR3 coding DNA: TGTGCCAGCAGCTTATTTCTTTCGGCGGGGAGCTCCTACGAGCAGTACTTC. It codes for CASSLFLSAGSSYEQYF. The chain is built from TRBV7-2 and TRBJ2-7; D is perhaps TRBD2 (6 bases). The CDR3 has 17 amino acids. Per the germline V gene, CDR1 is SGHTA and CDR2 is FQGNSA. Trimming pared 2 bases from V and 0 bases from J, leaving 17 bases between.

This clone was seen a single time. This chain links TRBV5-8 with TRBJ2-7; 8 bases are a match to TRBD1. The V gene's germline CDR1 is SGHTS and CDR2 YDEGEE. This CDR3 is 14 amino acids long. With V trimmed by 3 bases and J by 2 bases, 4 bases remained unmatched. This CDR3 is CASSSGTGTYEQYF. CDR3 nucleotide sequence: TGTGCCAGCAGCTCCGGGACAGGTACCTACGAGCAGTACTTC.

DNA of the CDR3: TGCGCCAGCAGCCAAGATGAACTAGCGGACCCAGGGACCCAGTACTTC. Translated: CASSQDELADPGTQYF. The genes are TRBV4-1 and TRBJ2-5; 8 bases line up with TRBD2. Germline V lookup: CDR1 MGHRA, CDR2 YSYEKL. The junction had 10 bases not matched to a gene; V was cut back by 0 bases and J by 7 bases. The CDR3 loop spans 16 amino acids.

This clone was seen a single time. V and J are TRBV6-1 and TRBJ1-4; D ambiguous. V was pared by 2 bases and J by 14 bases, with 12 bases between. The CDR3 has 12 amino acids. Germline lookup yields CDR1 MNHNS and CDR2 SASEGT. The CDR3 region is CASSEIESGLFF. CDR3 bases: TGTGCCAGCAGTGAAATCGAATCGGGGCTGTTTTTT.

The chain joins TRBV28 to TRBJ2-2; D is ambiguous. This CDR3 spans 12 amino acids. CDR1 is MDHEN and CDR2 is SYDVKM in the germline V gene. V lost 6 bases and J lost 4, with 6 bases in between. CDR3 nucleotides: TGTGCCAGCAGCCCTTTCACCGGGGAGCTGTTTTTT. Amino acid sequence: CASSPFTGELFF.

CDR3 loop: CASSASGTGGFYEQYF. The CDR3 DNA sequence: TGTGCCAGCAGTGCATCCGGGACGGGGGGGTTCTACGAGCAGTACTTC. This chain joins TRBV6-1 and TRBJ2-7; 8 nucleotides line up with TRBD2. J lost 3 bases, V lost 4 bases, and 11 bases had no gene match. CDR3 length: 16 amino acids. Germline assignment: CDR1 MNHNS and CDR2 SASEGT.

The gene calls are TRBV6-1 and TRBJ1-5; 7 nucleotides align to TRBD1. Germline trimming cut 4 bases from V and 4 bases from J; bases unmatched to any gene: 10. The CDR3 is made up of 16 amino acids. CDR1 is MNHNS and CDR2 is SASEGT in the germline V gene. The CDR3 DNA reads as TGTGCCAGCAGTGGACAGGGACAGAAGATTAATCAGCCCCAGCATTTT. This sequence encodes CASSGQGQKINQPQHF.

The J gene is TRBJ2-7, the V gene TRBV9, with 8 bases identical to TRBD1. The length of the CDR3 is 15 residues. CDR1 and CDR2 from the germline V gene are SGDLS and YYNGEE. Trimming cost V 4 bases and J 2 bases; bases outside gene matches: 8. For the CDR3, the DNA is TGTGCCAGCAGCACACGGACAGGGAGTCCCTACGAGCAGTACTTC. This gives the protein CASSTRTGSPYEQYF.

The V gene is TRBV7-9, the J gene TRBJ2-1; D remains ambiguous. The CDR3 covers 12 residues. V was shortened by 5 bases and J by 10 bases, with 12 bases between the two germline ends. Germline-derived CDR1 and CDR2 are SEHNR and FQNEAQ (reference sequence). The CDR3 DNA reads TGTGCCAGCAGCGCGCCAAACGGGGAGCAGTTCTTC. Its protein product is CASSAPNGEQFF.

The chain recombines TRBV2 with TRBJ2-4; D might be TRBD2 (6 bases). Germline V CDR1 and CDR2: SNHLY, FYNNEI. Trimming cost V 2 bases and J 0 bases, with 23 bases left between them. There are 20 residues in the CDR3. The CDR3 here is CASSETVWEVAGLAKNIQYF. Here the CDR3 DNA reads TGTGCCAGCAGTGAAACAGTCTGGGAGGTCGCGGGTCTAGCCAAAAACATTCAGTACTTC.

The chain has TRBV2 and TRBJ2-7; D may be TRBD1 (5 bases). The length of the CDR3 is 12 residues. Per the germline V gene, CDR1 is SNHLY and CDR2 is FYNNEI. The ends were cut back, 6 bases at V and 3 bases at J, with 9 bases in the middle. Here the CDR3 reads CASSFDSYEQYF. The CDR3 DNA follows: TGTGCCAGCAGCTTCGACAGCTACGAGCAGTACTTC.

This sequence joins TRBV6-1 and TRBJ1-1; D gene uncertain. Germline-derived CDR1 and CDR2 are MNHNS and SASEGT. This CDR3 region has 13 residues. The ends were cut back, 6 bases at V and 0 bases at J, with 8 bases in the middle. CDR3 sequence (DNA): TGTGCCAGCAGCACAGAAATGAACACTGAAGCTTTCTTT. This sequence encodes CASSTEMNTEAFF.

The CDR3 nucleotides read TGCGCCAGCTACACGGACAGGGGAGACAACTATGGCTACACCTTC. Its translation is CASYTDRGDNYGYTF. V gene TRBV10-2 combines with J gene TRBJ1-2; TRBD1 matches 9 bases. Germline V gives CDR1 WSHSY, CDR2 SAAADI. The V gene end was trimmed by 8 bases and the J gene end by 2 bases; junction bases not matched to a gene: 9. The CDR3 contains 15 residues.

The chain carries TRBV27 and TRBJ2-5, with D uncertain. Germline V gene sequence: CDR1 MNHEY, CDR2 SMNVEV (reference sequence). V lost 2 bases and J 5 bases, leaving 12 bases between the germline ends. The CDR3 is 14 residues long. The CDR3 DNA sequence: TGTGCCAGCAGTTTAGGCCCGGGTCGGGAGACCCAGTACTTC. Its translation: CASSLGPGRETQYF.

This chain connects TRBV30 to TRBJ1-1; D unclear. CDR1 and CDR2 from the germline V gene are GTSNPN and SVGIG (reference sequence). Between the trimmed V and J ends, which lost 0 bases and 4 bases, there was a span of 21 bases. The CDR3 runs to 17 residues. The CDR3 here is CAWSVGGGAGKGTEAFF. Written as DNA, the CDR3 is TGTGCCTGGAGTGTAGGAGGTGGCGCCGGGAAAGGCACTGAAGCTTTCTTT.

V and J are TRBV9 and TRBJ1-1; unclear D gene. The V gene lost 0 bases and the J gene lost 5 bases, with 11 bases spanning the gap. This CDR3 is 14 amino acids long. The V gene's germline CDR1 is SGDLS and CDR2 YYNGEE. The CDR3, as DNA: TGTGCCAGCAGCGTAGTCAGACAAGGTACTGAAGCTTTCTTT. The encoded protein is CASSVVRQGTEAFF.

This clone was found once. This sequence joins TRBV19 and TRBJ1-5, with 10 bases that match TRBD1. Germline CDR1 reads LNHDA; CDR2 reads SQIVND (reference sequence). The V segment lost 3 bases and the J segment 4 bases; nucleotides outside the gene matches: 9. The CDR3 sequence is 17 residues long. The CDR3 loop is CASSMGMGQGYNQPQHF. The CDR3 region has the DNA TGTGCCAGTAGTATGGGCATGGGACAGGGGTATAATCAGCCCCAGCATTTT.

V and J are TRBV29-1 and TRBJ2-3, with D possibly matching TRBD2 (5 bases). V lost 8 bases and J lost 0, with 21 bases in between. The CDR3 consists of 16 residues. The germline CDR1 and CDR2 sequences are SQVTM and ANQGSEA. CDR3 nucleotides: TGCAGCATTCCAGCAGCGGTGCAAACTAGCACAGATACGCAGTATTTT. It translates to CSIPAAVQTSTDTQYF.

The J gene is TRBJ2-6, the V gene TRBV29-1, with TRBD1 matching 9 bases. The germline V gene has CDR1 SQVTM and CDR2 ANQGSEA. This CDR3 is built from 15 residues. V dropped 6 bases and J dropped 4; count of bases not matched to a gene: 7. CDR3 sequence (DNA): TGCAGCGTCCAGGGACAGGGCGCAGGGGCCAACGTCCTGACTTTC. Amino acid sequence: CSVQGQGAGANVLTF.

The chain links TRBV7-8 to TRBJ2-1; no clear D. This CDR3 comprises 12 residues. V was pared by 4 bases and J by 2 bases, with 3 bases between. In germline, CDR1 is SGHVS, CDR2 FQNEAQ. CDR3 protein: CASSSAYNEQFF. CDR3 coding DNA: TGTGCCAGCAGCTCGGCCTACAATGAGCAGTTCTTC.

Remarks on this clone: The same CDR3 arises from other DNA sequences in this sample as well. V gene TRBV6-5 combines with J gene TRBJ1-1; 9 positions agree with TRBD1. J gave up 3 bases and V 0 bases, and 2 bases lay outside the gene matches. This CDR3 comprises 15 residues. Germline lookup yields CDR1 MNHEY and CDR2 SVGAGI. CDR3 nucleotide sequence: TGTGCCAGCAGTTACTCGCGGACAGGGGACACTGAAGCTTTCTTT. This encodes CASSYSRTGDTEAFF.

The chain is built from TRBV6-1 and TRBJ1-1, with 9 bases lining up with TRBD1. After removal of 7 bases from V and 8 bases from J, the junction contained 14 bases not matched to a gene. The length of the CDR3 is 15 residues. Germline V CDR1 and CDR2: MNHNS, SASEGT. CDR3 in amino acids: CASIPLRGTGKEAFF. The CDR3 DNA sequence: TGTGCCAGCATACCATTACGGGGGACAGGGAAAGAAGCTTTCTTT.

The chain carries TRBV7-9 and TRBJ2-1; D remains unclear. Germline V gene lookup returns CDR1 SEHNR and CDR2 FQNEAQ (reference sequence). The CDR3 spans 13 residues. The V gene lost 2 bases and the J gene lost 6 bases, with 8 bases spanning the gap. The CDR3 region has the DNA TGTGCCAGCAGCTTACAGGATGCCAATGAGCAGTTCTTC. Translated, it gives CASSLQDANEQFF.

The chain employs TRBV29-1 and TRBJ2-7; 9 bases are a match to TRBD2. This CDR3 contains 17 residues. The germline CDR1 and CDR2 sequences are SQVTM and ANQGSEA. J lost 3 bases, V lost 0 bases, and 12 bases had no gene match. CDR3 DNA: TGCAGCGTTGAAGATCCCTTTAGCGGGAGTGAGGACTACGAGCAGTACTTC. Protein product: CSVEDPFSGSEDYEQYF.

V gene TRBV6-4 combines with J gene TRBJ1-3; D uncertain. Per the germline V gene, CDR1 is MRHNA and CDR2 is SNTAGT. The CDR3 has 14 residues. V was cut by 5 bases and J by 2 bases, with 10 bases left in between. The CDR3 region is CASSLGSTGNTIYF. CDR3 bases: TGTGCCAGCAGTCTCGGTTCTACTGGAAACACCATATATTTT.

The chain has TRBV7-9 and TRBJ1-4, with 7 bases matching TRBD1. The CDR3 runs 15 residues. Germline V lookup: CDR1 SEHNR, CDR2 FQNEAQ (reference sequence). V shed 5 bases and J 7 bases; nucleotides not matched to a gene: 10. The CDR3 region is CASSPQGGIIEKLFF. In DNA form, the CDR3 reads TGTGCCAGCAGCCCCCAAGGGGGCATTATTGAAAAACTGTTTTTT.

The genes are TRBV7-3 and TRBJ2-5; 10 bases are shared with TRBD2. The V gene end was trimmed by 5 bases and the J gene end by 5 bases; junction bases not matched to a gene: 5. This CDR3 comprises 14 residues. Germline CDR1 is SGHTA and CDR2 is FQGTGA. The CDR3 DNA sequence: TGTGCCAGCAGCCCAACTAGCGGGGTGGAGACCCAGTACTTC. Translating it yields CASSPTSGVETQYF.

The chain links TRBV4-1 to TRBJ1-1; D is undetermined. Germline V CDR1 and CDR2: MGHRA, YSYEKL. This CDR3 is 15 amino acids long. Trimming cost V 0 bases and J 0 bases, with 8 bases left between them. CDR3 nucleotides: TGCGCCAGCAGCCAAGAGGGCACAATGAACACTGAAGCTTTCTTT. Amino acids: CASSQEGTMNTEAFF.

This rearrangement joins TRBV30 to TRBJ2-5; the match to TRBD2 covers 9 bases. V lost 2 bases and J lost 3; bases outside the gene matches: 4. Germline V lookup: CDR1 GTSNPN, CDR2 SVGIG (reference sequence). The CDR3 totals 14 residues. CDR3 bases: TGTGCCTGGAGTTTTAGACTAGCGGAAGAGACCCAGTACTTC. Its protein is CAWSFRLAEETQYF. Using reference TRBV30 and TRBJ2-5 for the parts outside the CDR3, the full variable domain is SQTIHQWPATLVQPVGSPLSLECTVEGTSNPNLYWYRQAAGRGLQLLFYSVGIGQISSEVPQNLSASRPQDRQFILSSKKLLLSDSGFYLCAWSFRLAEETQYFGPGTRLLVL.

This clone was counted a single time. The chain links TRBV2 to TRBJ2-3; D may be TRBD2 (6 bases). Germline loops: CDR1 SNHLY, CDR2 FYNNEI. V lost 0 bases, J lost 3 bases, and 19 bases lay in between. This CDR3 spans 18 amino acids. This CDR3 is CASSEARYGGTLTDTQYF. CDR3 coding DNA: TGTGCCAGCAGTGAAGCGCGTTATGGGGGGACCTTAACAGATACGCAGTATTTT.